This T cell receptor beta chain was identified during a study of T cells in Graves' hyperthyroidism and ophthalmopathy. V lost 6 bases and J 2 bases, leaving 14 bases between the germline ends. Germline values: CDR1 SNHLY, CDR2 FYNNEI. CDR3 length: 15 residues. This clonotype was seen only a few times. Authors of the study amplified TCR beta CDR3 regions from RNA transcripts. HTBI primers were used for first-round RT-PCR of the TCR CDR3. TCRdb re-called the multiplex PCR reads with MiXCR, one entry per CDR3 protein. The data show 560,000 or so distinct CDR3 sequences, 15% to 20% seen once. Sequencing was done on a sample of blood. The rearrangement uses TRBV2 and TRBJ1-5, with D unresolved. The receptor was isolated from a man in his forties with Graves' ophthalmopathy. Here the CDR3 reads CASSPMGFGNQPQHF. The CDR3, as DNA: TGTGCCAGCAGCCCGATGGGGTTTGGCAATCAGCCCCAGCATTTT.